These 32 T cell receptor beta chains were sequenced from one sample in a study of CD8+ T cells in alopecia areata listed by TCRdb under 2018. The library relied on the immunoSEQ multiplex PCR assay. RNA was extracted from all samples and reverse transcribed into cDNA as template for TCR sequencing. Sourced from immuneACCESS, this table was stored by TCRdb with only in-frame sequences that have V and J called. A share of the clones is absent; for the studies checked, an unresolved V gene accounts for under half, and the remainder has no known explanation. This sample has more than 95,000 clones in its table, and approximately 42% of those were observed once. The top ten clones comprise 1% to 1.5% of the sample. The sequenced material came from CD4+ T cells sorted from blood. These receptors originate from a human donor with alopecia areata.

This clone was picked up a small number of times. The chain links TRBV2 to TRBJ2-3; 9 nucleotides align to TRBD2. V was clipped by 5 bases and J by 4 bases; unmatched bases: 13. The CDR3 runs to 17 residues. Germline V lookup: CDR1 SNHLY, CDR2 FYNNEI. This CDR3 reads CASSWFGGGGAADTQYF. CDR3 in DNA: TGTGCCAGCAGTTGGTTTGGCGGCGGGGGGGCAGCAGATACGCAGTATTTT.

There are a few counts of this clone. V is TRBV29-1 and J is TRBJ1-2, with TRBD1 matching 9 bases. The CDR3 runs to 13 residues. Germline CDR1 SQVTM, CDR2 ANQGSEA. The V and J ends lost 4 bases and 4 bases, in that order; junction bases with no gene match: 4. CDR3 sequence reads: CSVGRDRVYGYTF. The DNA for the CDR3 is TGCAGCGTTGGAAGGGACAGGGTCTATGGCTACACCTTC.

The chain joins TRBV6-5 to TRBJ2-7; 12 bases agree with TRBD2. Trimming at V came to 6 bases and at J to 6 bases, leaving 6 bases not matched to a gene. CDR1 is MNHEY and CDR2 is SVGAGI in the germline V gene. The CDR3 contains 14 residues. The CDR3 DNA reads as TGTGCCAGCAGCCCTAGCGGGAGGGCCTCCGAGCAGTACTTC. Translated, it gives CASSPSGRASEQYF.

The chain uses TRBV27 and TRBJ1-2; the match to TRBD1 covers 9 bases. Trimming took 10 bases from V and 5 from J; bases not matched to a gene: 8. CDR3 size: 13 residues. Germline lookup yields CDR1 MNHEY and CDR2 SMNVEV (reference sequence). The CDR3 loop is CATLGTGYYGYTF. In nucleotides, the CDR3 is TGTGCCACACTCGGGACAGGGTATTATGGCTACACCTTC.

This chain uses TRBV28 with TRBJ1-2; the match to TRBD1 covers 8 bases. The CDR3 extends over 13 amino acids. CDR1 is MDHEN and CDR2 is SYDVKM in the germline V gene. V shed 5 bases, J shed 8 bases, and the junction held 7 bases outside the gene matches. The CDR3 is CASSQDRVQGYTF. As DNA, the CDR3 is TGTGCCAGCAGTCAGGACAGGGTACAGGGCTACACCTTC.

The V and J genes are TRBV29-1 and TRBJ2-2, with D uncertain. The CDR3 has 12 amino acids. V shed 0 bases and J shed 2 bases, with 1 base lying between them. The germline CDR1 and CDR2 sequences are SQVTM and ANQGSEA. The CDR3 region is CSVEENTGELFF. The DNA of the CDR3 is TGCAGCGTTGAAGAAAACACCGGGGAGCTGTTTTTT.

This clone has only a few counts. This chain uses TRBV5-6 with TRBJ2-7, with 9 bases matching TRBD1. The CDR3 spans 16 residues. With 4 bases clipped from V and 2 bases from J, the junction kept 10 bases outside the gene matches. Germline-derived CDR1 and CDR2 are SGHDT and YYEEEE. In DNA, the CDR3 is TGTGCCAGCAGCGCGCTCTTCGGGACAGGGCCCTACGAGCAGTACTTC. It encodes CASSALFGTGPYEQYF.

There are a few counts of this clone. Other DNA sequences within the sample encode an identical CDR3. The CDR3: CASSLPEETQYF. CDR3 in DNA: TGCGCCAGCAGCTTACCAGAAGAGACCCAGTACTTC. The V and J genes are TRBV5-1 and TRBJ2-5; D gene unclear. CDR3 length: 12 residues. Deletions cut 2 bases from V and 3 bases from J, with 5 bases between. The germline CDR1 and CDR2 sequences are SGHRS and YFSETQ.

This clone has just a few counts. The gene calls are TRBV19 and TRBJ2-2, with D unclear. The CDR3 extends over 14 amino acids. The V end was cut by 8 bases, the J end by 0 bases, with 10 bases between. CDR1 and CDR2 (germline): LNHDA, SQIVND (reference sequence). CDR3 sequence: CASRRWANTGELFF. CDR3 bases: TGTGCCAGTCGGCGGTGGGCGAACACCGGGGAGCTGTTTTTT.

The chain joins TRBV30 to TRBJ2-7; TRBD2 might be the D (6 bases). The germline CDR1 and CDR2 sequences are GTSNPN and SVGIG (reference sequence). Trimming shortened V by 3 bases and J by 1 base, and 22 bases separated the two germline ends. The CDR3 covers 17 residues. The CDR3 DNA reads TGTGCCTGGAGCAGGGCAGGATTGGCTAGCGCTTCCTACGAGCAGTACTTC. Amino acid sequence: CAWSRAGLASASYEQYF.

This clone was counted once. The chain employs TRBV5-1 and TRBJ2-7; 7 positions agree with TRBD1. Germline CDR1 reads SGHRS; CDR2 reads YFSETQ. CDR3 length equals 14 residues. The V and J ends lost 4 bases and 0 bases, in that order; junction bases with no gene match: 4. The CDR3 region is CASSLGQVSYEQYF. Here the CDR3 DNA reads TGCGCCAGCAGCCTCGGACAGGTCTCCTACGAGCAGTACTTC.

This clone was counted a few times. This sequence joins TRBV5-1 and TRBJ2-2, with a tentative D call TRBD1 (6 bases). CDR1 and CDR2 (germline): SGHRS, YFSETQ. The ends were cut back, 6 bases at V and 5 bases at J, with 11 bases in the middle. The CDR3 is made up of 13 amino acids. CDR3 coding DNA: TGCGCCAGCAACGGACAGTCTACCGGGGAGCTGTTTTTT. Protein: CASNGQSTGELFF.

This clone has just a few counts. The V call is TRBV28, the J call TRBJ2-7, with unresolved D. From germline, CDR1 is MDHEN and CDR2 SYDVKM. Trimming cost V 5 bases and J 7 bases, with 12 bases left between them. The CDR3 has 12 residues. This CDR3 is CASSPPSQEQYF. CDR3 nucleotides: TGTGCCAGCAGTCCCCCTTCTCAGGAGCAGTACTTC. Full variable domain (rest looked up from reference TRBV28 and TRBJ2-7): DVKVTQSSRYLVKRTGEKVFLECVQDMDHENMFWYRQDPGLGLRLIYFSYDVKMKEKGDIPEGYSVSREKKERFSLILESASTNQTSMYLCASSPPSQEQYFGPGTRLTVT.

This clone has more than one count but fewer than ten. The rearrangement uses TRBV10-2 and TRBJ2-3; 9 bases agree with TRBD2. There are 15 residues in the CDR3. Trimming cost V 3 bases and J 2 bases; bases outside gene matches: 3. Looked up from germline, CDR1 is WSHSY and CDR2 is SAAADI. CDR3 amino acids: CASSDLAGPTDTQYF. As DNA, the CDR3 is TGCGCCAGCAGTGATCTAGCGGGACCCACAGATACGCAGTATTTT.

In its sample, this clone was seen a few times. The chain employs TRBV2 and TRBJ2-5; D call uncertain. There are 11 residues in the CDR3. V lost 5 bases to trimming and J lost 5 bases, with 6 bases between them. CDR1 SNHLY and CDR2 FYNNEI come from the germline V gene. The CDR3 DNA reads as TGTGCCAGCAGTTTGAGGGAGACCCAGTACTTC. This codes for CASSLRETQYF.

CDR3 sequence: CATSTRTESYEQYF. The CDR3 nucleotides are TGTGCCACCAGCACCAGGACGGAGTCCTACGAGCAGTACTTC. V and J are TRBV15 and TRBJ2-7; D remains unclear. Germline CDR1 LNHNV, CDR2 YYDKDF (reference sequence). The CDR3 is made up of 14 amino acids. V was cut by 4 bases and J by 1 base, with 11 bases left in between.

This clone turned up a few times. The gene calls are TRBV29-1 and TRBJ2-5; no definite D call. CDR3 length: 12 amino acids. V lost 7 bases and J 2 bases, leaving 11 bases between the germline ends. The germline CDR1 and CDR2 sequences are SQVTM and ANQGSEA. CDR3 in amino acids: CSGRWVQETQYF. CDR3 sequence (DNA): TGCAGCGGCCGTTGGGTACAAGAGACCCAGTACTTC.

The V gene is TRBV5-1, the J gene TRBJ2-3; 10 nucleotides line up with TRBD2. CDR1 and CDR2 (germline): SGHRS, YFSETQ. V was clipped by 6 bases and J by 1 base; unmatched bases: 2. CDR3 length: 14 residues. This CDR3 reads CASNLAGGTDTQYF. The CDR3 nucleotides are TGCGCCAGCAACCTAGCGGGAGGCACAGATACGCAGTATTTT.

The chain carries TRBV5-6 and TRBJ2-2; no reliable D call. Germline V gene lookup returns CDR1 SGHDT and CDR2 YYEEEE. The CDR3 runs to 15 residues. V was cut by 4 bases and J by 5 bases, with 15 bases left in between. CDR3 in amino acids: CASSRMARPTGELFF. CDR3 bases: TGTGCCAGCAGCCGGATGGCTAGGCCAACCGGGGAGCTGTTTTTT.

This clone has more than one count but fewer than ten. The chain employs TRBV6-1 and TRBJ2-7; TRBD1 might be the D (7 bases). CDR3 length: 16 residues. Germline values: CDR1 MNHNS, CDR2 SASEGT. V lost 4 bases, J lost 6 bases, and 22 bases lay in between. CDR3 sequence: CASSAEGGGGLGEQYF. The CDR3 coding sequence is TGTGCCAGCAGTGCCGAAGGGGGCGGAGGGTTAGGCGAGCAGTACTTC.

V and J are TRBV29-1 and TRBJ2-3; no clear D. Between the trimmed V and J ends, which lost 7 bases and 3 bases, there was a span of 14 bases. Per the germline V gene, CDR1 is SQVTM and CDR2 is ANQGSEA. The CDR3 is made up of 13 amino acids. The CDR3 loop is CSGGRPGTDTQYF. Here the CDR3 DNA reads TGCAGCGGTGGACGGCCCGGGACAGATACGCAGTATTTT.

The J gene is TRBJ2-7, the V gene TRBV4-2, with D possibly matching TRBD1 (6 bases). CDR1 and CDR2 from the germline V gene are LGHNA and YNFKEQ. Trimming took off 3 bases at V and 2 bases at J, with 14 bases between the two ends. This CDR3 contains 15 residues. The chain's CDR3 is CASSQGASLTYEQYF. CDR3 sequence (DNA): TGTGCCAGCAGCCAGGGGGCGTCGCTTACCTACGAGCAGTACTTC.

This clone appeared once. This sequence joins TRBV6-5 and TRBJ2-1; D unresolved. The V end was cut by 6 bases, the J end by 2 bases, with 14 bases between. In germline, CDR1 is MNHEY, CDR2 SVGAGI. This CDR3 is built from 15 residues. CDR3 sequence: CASSDRAFPYNEQFF. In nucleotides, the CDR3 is TGTGCCAGCAGCGACCGAGCGTTTCCCTACAATGAGCAGTTCTTC.

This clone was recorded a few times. The CDR3 here is CASSLDLGFIYEQYF. CDR3 coding DNA: TGTGCCAGCAGCTTAGATCTGGGGTTCATCTACGAGCAGTACTTC. The chain has TRBV7-6 and TRBJ2-7; D call uncertain. The CDR3 covers 15 residues. The germline V gene encodes CDR1 SGHVS and CDR2 FNYEAQ. Trimming removed 1 base at V and 3 bases at J, with 13 bases between.

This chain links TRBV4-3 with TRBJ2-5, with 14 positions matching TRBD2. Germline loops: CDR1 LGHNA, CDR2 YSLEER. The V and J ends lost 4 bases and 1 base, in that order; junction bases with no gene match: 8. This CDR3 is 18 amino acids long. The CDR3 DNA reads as TGCGCCAGCAGCCGGAGGCGGGGACTAGCGGGGGCCCAAGAGACCCAGTACTTC. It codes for CASSRRRGLAGAQETQYF.

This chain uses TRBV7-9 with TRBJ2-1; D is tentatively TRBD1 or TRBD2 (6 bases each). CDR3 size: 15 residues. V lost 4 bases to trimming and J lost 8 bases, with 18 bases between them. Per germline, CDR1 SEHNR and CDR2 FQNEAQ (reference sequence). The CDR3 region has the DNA TGTGCCAGCAGCTCTAGCGCCTTCAGGGGCCATGAGCAGTTCTTC. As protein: CASSSSAFRGHEQFF. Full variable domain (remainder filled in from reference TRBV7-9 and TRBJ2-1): DTGVSQNPRHKITKRGQNVTFRCDPISEHNRLYWYRQTLGQGPEFLTYFQNEAQLEKSRLLSDRFSAERPKGSFSTLEIQRTEQGDSAMYLCASSSSAFRGHEQFFGPGTRLTVL.

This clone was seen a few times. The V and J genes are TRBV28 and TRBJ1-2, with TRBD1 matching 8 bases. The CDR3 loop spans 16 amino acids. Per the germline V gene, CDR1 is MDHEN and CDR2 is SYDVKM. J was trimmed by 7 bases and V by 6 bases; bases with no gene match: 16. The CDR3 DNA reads TGTGCCAGCAGCCCGGGACAGGTTGTGTCTATTGGTGGCTACACCTTC. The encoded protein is CASSPGQVVSIGGYTF.

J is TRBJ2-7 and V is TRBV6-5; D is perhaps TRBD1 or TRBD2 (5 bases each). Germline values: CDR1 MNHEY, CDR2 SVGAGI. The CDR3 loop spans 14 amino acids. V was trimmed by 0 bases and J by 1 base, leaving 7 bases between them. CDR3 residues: CASSYSRGSYEQYF. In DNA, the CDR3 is TGTGCCAGCAGTTACTCGAGGGGATCCTACGAGCAGTACTTC.

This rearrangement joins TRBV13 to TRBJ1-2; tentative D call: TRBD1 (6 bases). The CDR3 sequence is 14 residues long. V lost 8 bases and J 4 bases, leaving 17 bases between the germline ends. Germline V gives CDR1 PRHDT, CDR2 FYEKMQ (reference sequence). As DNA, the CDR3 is TGTGCCAGCCGTCTGGGGGGGCGCGGCTATGGCTACACCTTC. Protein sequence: CASRLGGRGYGYTF.

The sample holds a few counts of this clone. Written as DNA, the CDR3 is TGCAGCGTTGCCCGCTCAGGGGGACGATACAATGAGCAGTTCTTC. Protein product: CSVARSGGRYNEQFF. V gene TRBV29-1 combines with J gene TRBJ2-1, with TRBD1 identical over 7 bases. V was clipped by 4 bases and J by 4 bases; unmatched bases: 10. Germline CDR1 reads SQVTM; CDR2 reads ANQGSEA. The CDR3 spans 15 residues.

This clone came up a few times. CDR3 bases: TGCAGCGGGGCGGGACAGGGGGCCTTGGGGGCCTACGAGCAGTACTTC. Translated, it gives CSGAGQGALGAYEQYF. The chain employs TRBV29-1 and TRBJ2-7; 12 bases agree with TRBD1. This CDR3 is built from 16 residues. V lost 7 bases to trimming and J lost 2 bases; unmatched junction nucleotides: 12. Germline V gene sequence: CDR1 SQVTM, CDR2 ANQGSEA.

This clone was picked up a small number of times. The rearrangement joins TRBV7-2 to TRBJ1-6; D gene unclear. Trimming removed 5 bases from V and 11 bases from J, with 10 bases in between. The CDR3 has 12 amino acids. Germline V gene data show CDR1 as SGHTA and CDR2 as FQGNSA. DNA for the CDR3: TGTGCCAGCAGCCTTACAGTGGCACCCCTCCACTTT. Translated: CASSLTVAPLHF.